Sequencing of this T cell receptor beta chain was carried out in a study of cytomegalovirus exposure and HLA in healthy donors. General study results and limits: Most likely, a cluster of highly shared sequence variants arose as a sequencing artifact. Specificity for CMV antigens was confirmed in vitro for a few of the CMV-associated chains. Indistinguishability led to the exclusion of some V segments, TRBV6-2 and TRBV6-3 included.

The study ran its PCR with 60 Vbeta and 13 Jbeta primers. Per the original data handling: Unique TCR beta chains numbered around 80 million in a later analysis, with around 10 million shared. Measured with immunoSEQ multiplex PCR; TCRdb has only the in-frame clones, and not every one. V, J and clone size reflect that table, while D and trimming were determined from the DNA. The table shows nearly 110,000 clones, with 71% occurring only once. Comments on this clone: Its antigen is still unknown.

CDR1 is LGHNA and CDR2 is YSLEER in the germline V gene. CDR3 size: 14 residues. J was trimmed by 7 bases and V by 0 bases; bases with no gene match: 5. The rearrangement links TRBV4-3 to TRBJ2-7; 8 nucleotides match TRBD2. The sequence was collected from a female donor in good health and CMV-seronegative. Sequenced: PBMCs. The CDR3 sequence is CASSQELIAGEQYF. CDR3 nucleotides: TGCGCCAGCAGCCAAGAGCTTATAGCGGGGGAGCAGTACTTC.